These 4 T cell receptor beta chains share one sample of origin, sequenced in a study of CXCR3-negative and CXCR3-positive naive CD8 T cells. Study findings and constraints: Researchers report that CXCR3-positive naive cells carry more hydrophobic TRB CDR3s than CXCR3-negative naive cells.

Their antigens are not known. Via 5' RACE with UMI labels, TRB cDNA libraries were prepared. TCRdb processed the 5' RACE reads again and assigns one entry to each CDR3 protein, with no DNA. The table lists 150,000 to 170,000 distinct CDR3 sequences. Sequencing was carried out using naive CXCR3+ CD8+ T cells from blood. The subset is: CD45RO-CCR7+CD27+CD95- naive CD8+ T cells expressing CXCR3 (TNR3+). The receptors stem from a human donor in good health. Some clones in this sample may be carry-over from other donors' samples.

The J gene is TRBJ1-2, the V gene TRBV4-1; the D gene TCRdb calls, TRBD1, cannot be checked with no DNA. The CDR3 has 15 amino acids. Germline V gene lookup returns CDR1 MGHRA and CDR2 YSYEKL. The CDR3 is CASSQAEDRTYGYTF.

The chain joins TRBV18 to TRBJ2-3. The CDR3 loop spans 14 amino acids. Germline V gene lookup returns CDR1 KGHSH and CDR2 LQKENI. CDR3 sequence: CASSPMVYTDTQYF.

This rearrangement joins TRBV3-1 to TRBJ2-5; with no DNA, the TCRdb D assignment of TRBD2 cannot be verified. CDR3 length: 16 amino acids. Germline CDR1 is LGHDT and CDR2 is YNNKEL (reference sequence). CDR3 loop: CASSPSRGLAEETQYF.

The chain joins TRBV29-1 to TRBJ1-2; the D call of TRBD1 rests on TCRdb alone, since no DNA is present to check it. CDR1 is SQVTM and CDR2 is ANQGSEA in the germline V gene. The CDR3 is made up of 12 amino acids. CDR3 amino acids: CSVGPRLNGYTF.